The rows below give T cell receptor beta chains drawn from one sample of a study of blood T cells in healthy people across ages. TCRdb fed the 5' RACE reads into MiXCR, producing one record per CDR3 protein. In the table there are approximately 800,000 distinct CDR3 sequences, over 45% of which are singletons. Sequences were obtained from blood. Every receptor here comes from a man between 25 and 39 years old in good health. Both conserved end residues are part of each CDR3. Fields, in order: CDR3 length, clone size, J gene, D gene, V gene, CDR3 DNA, CDR3 protein. The D gene is left open where the match is weak. Clone size is shown for a subset of rows, as once, few, many or a class of expanded clone.

len: 16; abundance: .; j_gene: TRBJ2-5; d_gene: TRBD2; v_gene: TRBV7-9; CDR3nt: TGTGCCAGCAGCTCCCCTAGCGGGAGGGGGCAAGAGACCCAGTACTTC; CDR3aa: CASSSPSGRGQETQYF
len: 17; abundance: once; j_gene: TRBJ1-1; d_gene: .; v_gene: TRBV29-1; CDR3nt: TGCAGCGGCTCCGCTATTCCTGTGGGCACCAGGAACACTGAAGCTTTCTTT; CDR3aa: CSGSAIPVGTRNTEAFF
len: 15; abundance: .; j_gene: TRBJ2-7; d_gene: TRBD2; v_gene: TRBV28; CDR3nt: TGTGCCAGCAAGGGAGGGACCCCGGGGGACTACGAGCAGTACTTC; CDR3aa: CASKGGTPGDYEQYF
len: 15; abundance: few; j_gene: TRBJ2-5; d_gene: .; v_gene: TRBV20-1; CDR3nt: TGCAGTGCTCACAACCGAGACAGCCCCCAAGAGACCCAGTACTTC; CDR3aa: CSAHNRDSPQETQYF
len: 13; abundance: few; j_gene: TRBJ2-1; d_gene: .; v_gene: TRBV6-2/TRBV6-3; CDR3nt: TGTGCCAGCAGTTACTCGGAGATGAATAAGCAGTTCTTC; CDR3aa: CASSYSEMNKQFF
len: 17; abundance: .; j_gene: TRBJ2-4; d_gene: TRBD2; v_gene: TRBV10-3; CDR3nt: TGTGCCATCAGTGAGTCGAAAGCGGGAGGGCCCAAAAACATTCAGTACTTC; CDR3aa: CAISESKAGGPKNIQYF
len: 12; abundance: .; j_gene: TRBJ2-7; d_gene: .; v_gene: TRBV7-9; CDR3nt: TGTGCCAGCAGCTTATCGTGGGACGAGCAGTACTTC; CDR3aa: CASSLSWDEQYF
len: 15; abundance: .; j_gene: TRBJ2-6; d_gene: .; v_gene: TRBV6-1; CDR3nt: TGTGCCAGCCTTAGGGGCCTGGGTGGGGCCAACGTCCTGACTTTC; CDR3aa: CASLRGLGGANVLTF
len: 13; abundance: once; j_gene: TRBJ2-7; d_gene: .; v_gene: TRBV6-5; CDR3nt: TGTGCCAGCAGTTACAGGAGGATGTACGAGCAGTACTTC; CDR3aa: CASSYRRMYEQYF
len: 11; abundance: .; j_gene: TRBJ2-7; d_gene: .; v_gene: TRBV29-1; CDR3nt: TGCAGCGCCGACCTGGGCTACGAGCAGTACTTC; CDR3aa: CSADLGYEQYF